This T cell receptor (beta chain) was retrieved from a study of response to subunit inactivated influenza vaccine. TCRdb processed the RT-PCR reads anew with MiXCR; each CDR3 protein has one entry. The table shows around 600,000 distinct CDR3 sequences, with over 9% occurring only once. Germline V gives CDR1 SGHNT, CDR2 YENEEA. Trimming cost V 5 bases and J 4 bases; bases outside gene matches: 7. The CDR3 totals 16 residues. Another study also made use of these data, one on T cells expressing NK-cell markers. As reported in that work: Beta-chain TCR cDNA was generated via 5'RACE template switching with UMIs.

The sequence derives from a man aged 50-59 years who received an inactivated influenza vaccine. This sequence joins TRBV11-3 and TRBJ2-3, with 12 bases identical to TRBD2. The source material was PBMCs from blood, sampled on the day of vaccination. The CDR3 here is CASSASSGGAPDTQYF. The DNA of the CDR3 is TGTGCCAGCAGCGCCTCTAGCGGGGGGGCCCCAGATACGCAGTATTTT.